This TCR beta chain appears in the sequencing data of a study of graft-versus-host responses after intestinal transplantation. Across the whole study: Transplants given to recipients were multivisceral, liver-intestinal, or isolated intestinal. Uniformly, recipients were administered anti-thymocyte globulin induction with subsequent tacrolimus and steroids for around three years. Findings and limits, study-wide: Allograft graft-versus-host to host-versus-graft clonal ratios ran high in patients with graft-donor T cell macrochimerism.

Data came from immunoSEQ multiplex PCR; TCRdb stores just in-frame clones and leaves some out. This sample has over 65,000 clones; more than 85% occur once, and the top ten carry 6% to 9%. Note on this clone: Its matching antigen is unknown.

This CDR3 is built from 16 residues. Losses at the gene ends were 5 bases for V and 1 base for J; bases not matched to a gene: 4. Germline lookup yields CDR1 SGHVS and CDR2 FNYEAQ. The chain recombines TRBV7-6 with TRBJ2-1; TRBD1 matches at 11 bases. Source: unstimulated CD8+ T cells sorted from spleen or lymph node cells, taken before transplant. The receptor comes from a human donor who was the organ donor for an intestinal transplant. This CDR3 reads CASSLDRGLSYNEQFF. The CDR3 DNA follows: TGTGCCAGCAGCCTGGACAGGGGGCTTTCCTACAATGAGCAGTTCTTC.